The clone carrying this TCR beta chain was seen more than once but under ten times. Antigen unknown. General study results and limits: The TCR gene usage of tumor memory CD4+ T cells clustered together with blood and lymph node memory CD4+ cells and with lymph node naive CD4+ cells.

Constant-region reverse primers amplified full-length variable regions, followed by semi-nested Nested Universal Primer A PCR. TCRdb re-called the 5' RACE reads with MiXCR, one entry per CDR3 protein. This table holds about 57,000 distinct CDR3 sequences, roughly 30% found once. Germline lookup yields CDR1 DFQATT and CDR2 SNEGSKA (reference sequence). The CDR3 runs 14 residues. Trimming stripped 6 bases from V and 3 bases from J, with 16 bases between. The source is a female donor with breast cancer. The V and J genes are TRBV20-1 and TRBJ2-3; D may be TRBD1 (5 bases). The material sequenced was tumor-infiltrating memory CD4+ T cells sorted from the breast tumor. Subset defined: memory CD4+ T cells, CD4+CD45RO+CD25-. The CDR3 loop reads CSARSWGRTDTQYF. CDR3 bases: TGCAGTGCAAGAAGCTGGGGCAGGACAGATACGCAGTATTTT.